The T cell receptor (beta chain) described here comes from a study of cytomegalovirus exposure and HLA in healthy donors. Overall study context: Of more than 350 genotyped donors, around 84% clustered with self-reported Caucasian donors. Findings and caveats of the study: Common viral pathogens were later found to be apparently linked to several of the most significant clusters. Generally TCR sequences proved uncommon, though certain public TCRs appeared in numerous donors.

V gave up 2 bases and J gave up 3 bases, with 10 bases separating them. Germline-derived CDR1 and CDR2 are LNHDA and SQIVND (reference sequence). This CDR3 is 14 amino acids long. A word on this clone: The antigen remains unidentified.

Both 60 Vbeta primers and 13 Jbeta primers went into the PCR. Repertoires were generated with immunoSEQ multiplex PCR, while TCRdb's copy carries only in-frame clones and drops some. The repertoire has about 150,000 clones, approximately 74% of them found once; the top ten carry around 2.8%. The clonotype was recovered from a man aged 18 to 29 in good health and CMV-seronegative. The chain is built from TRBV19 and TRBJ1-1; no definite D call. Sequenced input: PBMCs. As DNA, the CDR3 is TGTGCCAGTAGTATACCCGGGTGGGACACTGAAGCTTTCTTT. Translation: CASSIPGWDTEAFF.